This T cell receptor (beta chain) came from a study of CD8+ T cells in alopecia areata. The wider study: Tofacitinib ran 6 to 18 months, followed by 6 months off drug.

This clone occurred a few times. Its specificity is unknown. Other DNA sequences in the same sample also yield this CDR3. Treatment described: oral pan-JAK inhibitor, 5-10 mg twice daily. It was cDNA, reverse transcribed from extracted RNA, that served as the sequencing template. TCRdb keeps only in-frame clones here, not all; method: immunoSEQ multiplex PCR. The sample includes nearly 200,000 clones, roughly 60% of them seen just once. Study results and caveats: In scalp and blood during tofacitinib, many expanded lesional clones persisted. Association of baseline CD8+ expansion with response is uncertain owing to one nonresponder. Lesional scalp exceeded normal scalp in clonality, especially in alopecia totalis/universalis.

The TCR comes from a human donor with alopecia areata. The sample was CD4+ T cells sorted from blood, taken at week 24, from a patient treated with tofacitinib.

The CDR3 loop reads CASSLVGEQYF. The CDR3, as DNA: TGCGCCAGCAGCTTGGTGGGTGAGCAGTACTTC. The chain joins TRBV5-1 to TRBJ2-7, with D uncertain. This CDR3 contains 11 residues. V lost 0 bases, J lost 7 bases, and 5 bases lay in between. The germline gives CDR1 SGHRS, CDR2 YFSETQ.